The clone carrying this T cell receptor beta chain has only a few counts. As yet, its antigen is unknown. This record belongs to a study of CD8 T cells in ankylosing spondylitis. Points from the study as a whole: Seemingly characteristic of ankylosing spondylitis blood was a TCR beta motif consisting of several highly homologous variants.

The CDR3 contains 13 residues. Trimming stripped 5 bases from V and 2 bases from J, with 9 bases between. From germline, CDR1 is SQVTM and CDR2 ANQGSEA. Generation of TCR beta libraries employed quantitative 5'-RACE incorporating molecular barcodes. In TCRdb, the 5' RACE reads were re-called with MiXCR into one record per CDR3 protein. The sample contains under 450,000 distinct CDR3 sequences, roughly 20% of which appear only once. This TCR derives from a male donor with ankylosing spondylitis or in good health (not recorded which). The sequenced sample was blood, either unsorted or a sorted T cell fraction (not recorded which). J is TRBJ2-2 and V is TRBV29-1; tentatively, D is TRBD1 (5 bases). The CDR3 protein is CSVIRVNTGELFF. In DNA, the CDR3 is TGCAGCGTTATCAGGGTTAACACCGGGGAGCTGTTTTTT.